This T cell receptor beta chain was sequenced for a study of T cells in tuberculosis. With 1 base clipped from V and 5 bases from J, the junction kept 15 bases outside the gene matches. Germline V lookup: CDR1 SGHRS, CDR2 YFSETQ. CDR3 length: 18 residues. Repertoires were generated with immunoSEQ multiplex PCR, while TCRdb's copy carries only in-frame clones and drops some. This sample yields roughly 34,000 clones, of which 97% are seen a single time; approximately 6.3% belongs to the top ten. The TCR originated in a donor aged 10-29 years with latent tuberculosis or without tuberculosis infection. V and J are TRBV5-1 and TRBJ2-7, with 10 bases fitting TRBD1. Input material: PBMCs. The CDR3 protein is CASSLFLNSGTGVNEQYF. The CDR3 region has the DNA TGCGCCAGCAGCTTGTTCCTAAACTCCGGGACAGGGGTCAACGAGCAGTACTTC.